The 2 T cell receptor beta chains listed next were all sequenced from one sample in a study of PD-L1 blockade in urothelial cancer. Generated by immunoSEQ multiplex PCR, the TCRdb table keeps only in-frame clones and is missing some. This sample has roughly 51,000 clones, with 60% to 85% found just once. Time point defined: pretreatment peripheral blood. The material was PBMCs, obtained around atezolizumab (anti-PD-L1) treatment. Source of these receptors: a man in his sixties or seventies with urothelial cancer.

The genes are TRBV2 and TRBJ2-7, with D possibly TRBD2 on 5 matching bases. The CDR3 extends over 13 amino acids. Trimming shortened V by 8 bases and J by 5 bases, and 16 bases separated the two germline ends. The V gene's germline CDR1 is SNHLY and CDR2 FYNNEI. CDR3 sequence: CASSRGLNNEQYF. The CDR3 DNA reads TGTGCCAGCTCCCGAGGACTTAACAACGAGCAGTACTTC.

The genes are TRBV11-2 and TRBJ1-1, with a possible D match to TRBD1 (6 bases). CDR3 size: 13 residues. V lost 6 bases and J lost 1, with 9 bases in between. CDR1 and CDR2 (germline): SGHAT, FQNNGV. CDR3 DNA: TGTGCCAGCAGGGTACAGGGGAACACTGAAGCTTTCTTT. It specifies CASRVQGNTEAFF. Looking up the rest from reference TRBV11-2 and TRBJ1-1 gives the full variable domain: EAGVAQSPRYKIIEKRQSVAFWCNPISGHATLYWYQQILGQGPKLLIQFQNNGVVDDSQLPKDRFSAERLKGVDSTLKIQPAKLEDSAVYLCASRVQGNTEAFFGQGTRLTVV.